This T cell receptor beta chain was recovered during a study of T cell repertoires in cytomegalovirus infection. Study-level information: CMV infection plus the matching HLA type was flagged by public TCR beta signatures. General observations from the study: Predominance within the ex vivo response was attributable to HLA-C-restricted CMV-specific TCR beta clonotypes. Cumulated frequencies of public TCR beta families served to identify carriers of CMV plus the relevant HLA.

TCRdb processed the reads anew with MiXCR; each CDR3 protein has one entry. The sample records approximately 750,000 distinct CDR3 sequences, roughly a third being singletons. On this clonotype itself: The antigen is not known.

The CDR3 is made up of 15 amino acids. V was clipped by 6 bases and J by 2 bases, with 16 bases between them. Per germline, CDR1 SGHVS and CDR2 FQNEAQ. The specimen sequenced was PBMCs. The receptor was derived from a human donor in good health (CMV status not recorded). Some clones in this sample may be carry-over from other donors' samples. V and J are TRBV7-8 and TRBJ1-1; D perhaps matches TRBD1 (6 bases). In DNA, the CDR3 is TGTGCCAGCAGAATTACAGGGCCTACTAACACTGAAGCTTTCTTT. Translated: CASRITGPTNTEAFF.